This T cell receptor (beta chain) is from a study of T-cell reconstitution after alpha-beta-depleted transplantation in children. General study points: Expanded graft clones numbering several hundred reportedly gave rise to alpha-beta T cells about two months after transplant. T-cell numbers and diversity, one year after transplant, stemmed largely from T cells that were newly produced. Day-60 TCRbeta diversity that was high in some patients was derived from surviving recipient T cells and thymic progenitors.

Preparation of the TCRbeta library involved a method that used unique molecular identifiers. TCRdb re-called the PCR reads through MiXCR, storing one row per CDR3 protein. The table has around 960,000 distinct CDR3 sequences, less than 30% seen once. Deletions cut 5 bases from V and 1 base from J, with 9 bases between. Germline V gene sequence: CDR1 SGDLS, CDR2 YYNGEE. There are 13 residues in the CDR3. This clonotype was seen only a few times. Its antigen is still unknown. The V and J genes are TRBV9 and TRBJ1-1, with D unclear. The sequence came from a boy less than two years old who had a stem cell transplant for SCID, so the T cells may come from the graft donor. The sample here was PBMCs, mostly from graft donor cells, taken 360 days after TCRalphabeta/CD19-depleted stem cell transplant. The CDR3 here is CASRDGPNTEAFF. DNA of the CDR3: TGTGCCAGCAGGGACGGGCCGAACACTGAAGCTTTCTTT.